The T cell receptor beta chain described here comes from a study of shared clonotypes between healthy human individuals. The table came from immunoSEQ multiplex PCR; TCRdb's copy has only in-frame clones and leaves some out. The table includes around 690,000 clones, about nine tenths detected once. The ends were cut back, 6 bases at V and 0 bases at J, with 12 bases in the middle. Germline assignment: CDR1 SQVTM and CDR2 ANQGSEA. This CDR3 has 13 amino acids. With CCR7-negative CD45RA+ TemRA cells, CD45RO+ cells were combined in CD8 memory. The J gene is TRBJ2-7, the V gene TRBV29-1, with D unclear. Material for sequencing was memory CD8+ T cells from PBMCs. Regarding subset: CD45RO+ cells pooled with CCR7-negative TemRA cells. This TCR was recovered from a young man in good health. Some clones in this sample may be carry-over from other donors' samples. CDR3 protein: CSVLSTSSYEQYF. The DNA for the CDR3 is TGCAGCGTCTTGAGTACGAGCTCCTACGAGCAGTACTTC.